This entry features one T cell receptor (beta chain) sequence. Its antigen remains unknown. This entry is derived from a study of graft-versus-host responses after intestinal transplantation. Study at large: Recipients had transplants, and these were multivisceral, liver-intestinal, or isolated intestinal. All recipients got anti-thymocyte globulin induction, then tacrolimus and steroids for about 3 years. General study results and limits: Elevated graft-versus-host to host-versus-graft clonal ratios in allografts were recorded for patients with graft-donor T cell macrochimerism. GvH clones surfaced in recipient marrow, some emerging earlier in ileum or blood.

The CDR3 runs 20 residues. CDR1 and CDR2 (germline): SGDLS, YYNGEE. V shed 0 bases, J shed 0 bases, and the junction held 12 bases outside the gene matches. Assay used: immunoSEQ multiplex PCR; TCRdb lists only in-frame clones, some missing. The repertoire has about 90,000 clones, about 93% of them found once; the top ten carry 1% to 1.4%. This material consisted of unstimulated CD8+ T cells sorted from spleen or lymph node cells, taken before transplant. This chain connects TRBV9 to TRBJ1-3, with TRBD1 matching 10 bases. The source is a human donor who was the organ donor for an intestinal transplant. The CDR3 sequence: CASSVEGGQGPFSSGNTIYF. CDR3 nucleotide sequence: TGTGCCAGCAGCGTAGAAGGGGGACAGGGGCCCTTTTCCTCTGGAAACACCATATATTTT.